This T cell receptor beta chain was obtained from a study of blood T cells in healthy people across ages. Combining a sample-barcoded 5' primer with a J-beta primer mix, a second PCR ran for about 7 to 11 cycles. TCRdb analysed the 5' RACE reads with MiXCR anew, one entry per CDR3 protein. The sample includes around 940,000 distinct CDR3 sequences, roughly half seen only once; the top ten take about a fifth. The CDR3 is 14 amino acids. The V gene's germline CDR1 is WNHNN and CDR2 SYGVQD (reference sequence). Only one count was recorded for this clonotype. The origin of this receptor is a woman aged 55 to 70 in good health. Sequencing input: blood. V and J are TRBV10-1 and TRBJ2-1; D is unresolved. The better agreement between TRBJ2-7 and the DNA end casts doubt on the J call. CDR3 protein: CASSESGVRNEQYF. The CDR3 DNA is TGCGCCAGCAGTGAATCCGGAGTTCGGAATGAGCAGTACTTC.